The clone carrying this TCR beta chain was seen ten or more times. Its antigen remains unknown. Time point noted: healthy volunteer bleed at 6 weeks. Extraction of total RNA was performed on unfractionated whole blood. The data were taken from a study of human T cells and chemical hapten exposure. MiXCR was run by TCRdb on the RACE reads, yielding one entry per CDR3 protein. Of 60,000 to 90,000 distinct CDR3 sequences in the sample, around 9.4% were seen once. V lost 7 bases, J lost 3 bases, and 8 bases stayed unmatched. CDR3 length: 13 amino acids. From germline, CDR1 is SQVTM and CDR2 ANQGSEA. Study-level points and caveats: No shift was seen in TCRs above 1 in 1000 frequency with DPC sensitization.

Material: whole blood. The V call is TRBV29-1, the J call TRBJ2-7; 8 bases agree with TRBD1. The sequence derives from a female donor in good health. Some clones in this sample may be carry-over from other donors' samples. The CDR3 region has the DNA TGCAGCGGCGGGACAGGCCAGTACTACGAGCAGTACTTC. The encoded protein is CSGGTGQYYEQYF.